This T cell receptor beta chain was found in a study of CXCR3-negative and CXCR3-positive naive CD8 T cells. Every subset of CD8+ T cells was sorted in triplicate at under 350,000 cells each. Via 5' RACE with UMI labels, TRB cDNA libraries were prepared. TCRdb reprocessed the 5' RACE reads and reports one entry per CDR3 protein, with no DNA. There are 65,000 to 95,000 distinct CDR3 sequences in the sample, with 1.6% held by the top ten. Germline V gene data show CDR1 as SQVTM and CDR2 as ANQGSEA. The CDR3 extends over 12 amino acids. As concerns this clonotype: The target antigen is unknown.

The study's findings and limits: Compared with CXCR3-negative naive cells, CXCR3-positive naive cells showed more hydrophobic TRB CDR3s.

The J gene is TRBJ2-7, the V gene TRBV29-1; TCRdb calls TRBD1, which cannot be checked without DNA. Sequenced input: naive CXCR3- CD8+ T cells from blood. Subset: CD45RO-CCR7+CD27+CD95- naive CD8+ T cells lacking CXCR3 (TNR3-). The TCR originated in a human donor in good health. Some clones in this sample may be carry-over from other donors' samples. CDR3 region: CSVLTGSYEQYF.